A few counts support the clone carrying this TCR beta chain. The antigen remains unidentified. The length of the CDR3 is 14 residues. V dropped 4 bases and J dropped 7 bases, with 16 bases sitting between them. The data are from a study of human T cells and chemical hapten exposure. General study findings and limits: Relative to controls, expanded TCRs formed significantly more large CDR3 similarity clusters.

As for time point: patch test 1, 2 weeks after DPC sensitization. Specified treatment: therapeutic diphenylcyclopropenone sensitization with weekly scalp DPC. TCRdb re-called the RACE reads with MiXCR, one entry per CDR3 protein. The sample has some 110,000 distinct CDR3 sequences; 9.5% to 13% are singletons. The chain carries TRBV12-3 or TRBV12-4 and TRBJ2-5, with D perhaps matching TRBD1 or TRBD2 (5 bases each). The sample here was whole blood, taken in connection with sensitization to the hapten diphenylcyclopropenone (DPC). This sequence originates from a woman between 50 and 59 years old with alopecia areata. Some clones in this sample may be carry-over from other donors' samples. The CDR3 sequence: CASSWDAETWTQYF. CDR3 nucleotides: TGTGCCAGCAGTTGGGACGCCGAGACATGGACCCAGTACTTC.